The clone carrying this TCR beta chain was found once. Antigen: not known. The same CDR3 can be traced to other DNA sequences in this sample. This entry belongs to a study of cytomegalovirus exposure and HLA in healthy donors. General study results and limits: Immune exposure information comprised only CMV serostatus. In vitro checks showed that a few CMV-associated chains really do target CMV antigens.

Healthy bone marrow donors made up the donor group. The donors, nominally healthy at sampling, likely had unrecorded immune exposures. V lost 0 bases, J lost 4 bases, and 9 bases lay in between. This CDR3 region has 15 residues. The V gene's germline CDR1 is MNHEY and CDR2 SVGAGI. Use of 60 Vbeta and 13 Jbeta primers characterized the PCR. The table came from immunoSEQ multiplex PCR; TCRdb's copy has only in-frame clones and leaves some out. This table holds fewer than 250,000 clones, approximately 82% found once. Sequencing was done on a sample of PBMCs. The clonotype originates from a woman in her fifties or sixties in good health and CMV-seropositive. The chain has TRBV6-5 and TRBJ1-4; perhaps TRBD1 as D (6 bases). CDR3: CASSYSQGSNEKLFF. CDR3 DNA: TGTGCCAGCAGTTACTCGCAGGGGAGTAATGAAAAACTGTTTTTT.